This TCR beta chain was documented in a study of a mutant IDH1 vaccine in newly diagnosed glioma. Study-wide context: Patients began vaccination 4-6 weeks after radiotherapy alone, or with temozolomide cycles. Treated patients had a mean age of 40.4 years and a sex split that was around 62% male and 37.5% female. Standard pretreatment was either radiotherapy, temozolomide, or, for most, radiochemotherapy with temozolomide.

The assay was immunoSEQ multiplex PCR, and TCRdb's table has in-frame clones only and misses some. Found here are approximately 30,000 clones, approximately 79% of them singletons; the top ten hold 9.3%. About this clone: Its specificity is not known.

Time point here: week 35, safety follow-up. A single vaccine dose contained 300 ug of mutant IDH1 20-mer peptide, and topical imiquimod was used with it. Patients came in for eight vaccinations, in weeks 1, 3, 5, 7, 11, 15, 19 and 23. CDR3 length: 14 residues. Germline lookup yields CDR1 WSHSY and CDR2 SAAADI. The ends were cut back, 6 bases at V and 4 bases at J, with 14 bases in the middle. This sequence was found in a woman between 25 and 40 years old with glioma. Some clones in this sample may be carry-over from other donors' samples. The sample in question was PBMCs, obtained from a glioma patient whose treatment included an IDH1 peptide vaccine. The gene calls are TRBV10-2 and TRBJ2-3; weak D call: TRBD1 (6 bases). Here the CDR3 reads CASSGTGISDTQYF. The DNA for the CDR3 is TGCGCCAGCAGCGGAACAGGGATCTCAGATACGCAGTATTTT.